The present entry profiles one TCR beta chain with its context. This entry is derived from a study of blood T cell repertoires in COVID-19. Looking at the study overall: Collection of acute and convalescent COVID-19 samples took place in the United States, Italy and Spain.

The CDR3 totals 15 residues. Germline-derived CDR1 and CDR2 are LNHDA and SQIVND (reference sequence). Germline trimming cut 3 bases from V and 3 bases from J; bases unmatched to any gene: 3. Using immunoSEQ multiplex PCR, the repertoire was profiled, and TCRdb retains in-frame clones only, with some absent. The sample records around 81,000 clones, approximately 88% being singletons. V and J are TRBV19 and TRBJ2-2; 8 nucleotides agree with TRBD1. Sample: peripheral blood. The receptor's source is a man in his 70s with acute or convalescent COVID-19. CDR3 sequence (DNA): TGTGCCAGTAGTATTCAGGGGGCGGACACCGGGGAGCTGTTTTTT. Amino acid sequence: CASSIQGADTGELFF.